Here is one T cell receptor beta chain with its context. Its recognized antigen is unknown. The sample holds no much larger clone one base away, and base qualities are not on file. The data were taken from a study of tumor-infiltrating lymphocytes in primary liver carcinoma (dated by TCRdb to 2016 to 2017). For the study in its entirety: Between November 2015 and early 2016, roughly 5 patients in China with histopathologically diagnosed primary liver carcinoma had their tumors surgically resected. The five patients, three men and two women aged 30 to 69 years, had hepatocellular carcinoma (four) or combined HCC and intrahepatic cholangiocarcinoma (one). The five patients had tumors of stage T1-T3 N0M0, with maximum diameters ranging from roughly 4 to 11 cm. Roughly 3.65 to 7.13 million productive TCRbeta reads were obtained per sample, and no significant difference in read depth was found between tissue types. Across five regions of each liver tumor, along with adjacent normal tissue and blood, the study brought together TCRbeta repertoire sequencing, expression microarrays and whole-exome sequencing. A total of some 35 specimens from 5 patients went through TCRbeta repertoire sequencing, namely 25 tumor regions, 5 adjacent noncancerous liver tissues and 5 peripheral blood samples. Technical replicate repertoires showed high reproducibility, with mean shared-clone rates roughly 0.89 and correlation coefficients above 0.95.

TRIzol reagent was used to extract blood RNA from unsorted whole blood, while the DNeasy Blood & Tissue kit provided the germline DNA. At the time of sampling, the patients had chronic HBV infection and had not received any treatment. Before surgery, 4 to 5 milliliters of peripheral blood were collected into K2EDTA tubes. Findings and caveats that apply to the study as a whole: Because the samples were bulk and unsorted, CD4+ and CD8+ T cell repertoires could not be compared. Because only the TCR beta chain was sequenced and unpaired alpha chains were not captured, true repertoire diversity is likely underestimated. The study included only five patients, and the authors note findings should be validated in a larger study. Consistent with antigen-driven expansion, pairs of tumor regions showed higher repertoire overlap (mean approximately 35%) than either tumor-adjacent pairs (around 17%) or tumor-blood pairs (approximately 14%). The top 250 clones made up a significantly larger repertoire fraction in tumors than in blood (p = 0.039).

Starting from 450 to 500 ng total RNA, TCRbeta-specific cDNA was produced by reverse transcription with a constant-region primer and ProtoScript II reverse transcriptase. Construction of the TCRbeta libraries relied on three nested rounds of multiplex PCR, following a slightly modified ARM-PCR procedure. A final 25-cycle PCR with Deep VentR polymerase added sample barcodes and Illumina adapters. Before sequencing, amplicons between 200 and 500 bp were purified from gel using a QIAquick gel extraction kit. TCRbeta amplicons were sequenced on an Illumina HiSeq 2500 with 250-bp paired-end reads. The paper's processing steps were these. Quality trimming of reads was performed with Trimmomatic v0.33, and paired reads were merged with FLASH v1.2.11 so that full CDR3 sequences could be recovered. V, D and J germline segments were assigned to the rearranged TCRbeta sequences by MiGEC v1.2.1b. Clonotype statistics and Shannon-Wiener diversity indices were calculated with VDJtools v1.0.0. To cut down on sampling bias, every analysis after diversity analysis relied on just the 250 most abundant clonotypes from each sample. TCRdb redid the processing of the public reads, applying fastp at Q25 and MiXCR, and retained in-frame beta chains. Rows are combined by CDR3 protein, so each entry shows the most common genes and DNA. The V and J calls and clone size come from TCRdb's table, not from the authors' own analysis. A total of almost 200,000 distinct CDR3 sequences appear in this sample, 65% of them only once. Jointly, the top ten make up under 7.5% of the sample.

The sequencing sample was made of peripheral blood. The clonotype comes from a woman aged 60-75 years with primary liver carcinoma and hepatitis B virus infection.

Here is the DNA: TGTGCCATCAGTGAGAAGGGTGGCACAGGGGGTCATAATCAGCCCCAGCATTTT. Translation gives CAISEKGGTGGHNQPQHF. The rearrangement joined TRBV10-3 to TRBJ1-5; 8 central nucleotides agree with TRBD1. Via the germline V gene, CDR1 is ENHRY and CDR2 SYGVKD. Including the terminal cysteine and phenylalanine, the CDR3 comprises 18 residues. The CDR3 DNA has 54 bases and is translated from base 1. V loses 2 bases at its end and J loses 4 bases; junction bases beyond the gene matches: 13.